Below, 21 T cell receptor beta chains from the same sample are listed, as sequenced in a study of blood T cell repertoires in COVID-19. This table comes from immunoSEQ multiplex PCR, and its TCRdb copy is limited to in-frame clones, with some not included. The sample lists just over 150,000 clones; over 85% were seen once. Material for sequencing was peripheral blood. The source of these receptors is a woman aged 45-65 years with acute or convalescent COVID-19.

V is TRBV28 and J is TRBJ1-2; D is ambiguous. CDR3 size: 13 residues. V was shortened by 2 bases and J by 5 bases, with 9 bases between the two germline ends. Germline values: CDR1 MDHEN, CDR2 SYDVKM. The CDR3 DNA is TGTGCCAGCAGTTTAAACGGGGTTTATGGCTACACCTTC. This translates into CASSLNGVYGYTF.

This chain joins TRBV10-3 and TRBJ2-1; 10 bases line up with TRBD1. CDR1 and CDR2 (germline): ENHRY, SYGVKD. The CDR3 has 15 residues. The V segment lost 6 bases and the J segment 8 bases; nucleotides outside the gene matches: 10. CDR3 in DNA: TGTGCCATCAGGGGGACAGGGGAAAATGTTGATGAGCAGTTCTTC. Amino acid sequence: CAIRGTGENVDEQFF.

The genes are TRBV5-1 and TRBJ2-1, with 7 bases lining up with TRBD1. CDR1 is SGHRS, CDR2 YFSETQ, per germline. J was trimmed by 5 bases and V by 2 bases; bases with no gene match: 4. The CDR3 sequence is 14 residues long. The DNA for the CDR3 is TGCGCCAGCAGCTTCCGGGACAGTAACAATGAGCAGTTCTTC. Protein sequence: CASSFRDSNNEQFF.

V and J are TRBV27 and TRBJ1-6; 8 bases align to TRBD1. The germline CDR1 and CDR2 sequences are MNHEY and SMNVEV (reference sequence). V lost 6 bases and J lost 7; bases outside the gene matches: 8. CDR3 length equals 15 residues. CDR3 sequence reads: CASRPSGGPNSPLHF. CDR3 DNA sequence: TGTGCCAGCAGACCCTCAGGGGGCCCGAATTCACCCCTCCACTTT.

The chain has TRBV29-1 and TRBJ1-1; D perhaps matches TRBD1 (5 bases). From germline, CDR1 is SQVTM and CDR2 ANQGSEA. With 7 bases removed from V and 6 bases from J, the gap between germline ends came to 18 bases. The CDR3 is 13 residues long. The DNA for the CDR3 is TGCAGCGCGAACCACCCGGGAGGGGCTGAAGCTTTCTTT. Encoded protein: CSANHPGGAEAFF.

The J gene is TRBJ1-2, the V gene TRBV6-5; 10 positions match TRBD1. Trimming at V came to 4 bases and at J to 7 bases, leaving 12 bases not matched to a gene. The germline V gene encodes CDR1 MNHEY and CDR2 SVGAGI. The CDR3 length is 16 residues. CDR3 coding DNA: TGTGCCAGCAGTTTTTTAAGGACAGGGGGAGTTGGTGGCTACACCTTC. Translating gives CASSFLRTGGVGGYTF.

The V and J genes are TRBV7-9 and TRBJ2-7, with 7 bases identical to TRBD1. Germline CDR1 and CDR2: SEHNR and FQNEAQ (reference sequence). Unmatched junction bases numbered 6, after V lost 1 base and J lost 0 bases. CDR3 length: 16 residues. CDR3 sequence (DNA): TGTGCCAGCAGCTTAGAGGCCAGGGGGAGCTCCTACGAGCAGTACTTC. It codes for CASSLEARGSSYEQYF.

The table lists this clone with a count of one. The gene calls are TRBV9 and TRBJ1-1, with D uncertain. The V and J ends lost 4 bases and 0 bases respectively, with 16 bases between them. Germline lookup yields CDR1 SGDLS and CDR2 YYNGEE. CDR3 length: 16 residues. CDR3: CASSLSPRVLNTEAFF. CDR3 sequence (DNA): TGTGCCAGCAGCCTATCCCCGCGGGTTCTGAACACTGAAGCTTTCTTT. Complete variable domain (other parts from reference TRBV9 and TRBJ1-1): DSGVTQTPKHLITATGQRVTLRCSPRSGDLSVYWYQQSLDQGLQFLIQYYNGEERAKGNILERFSAQQFPDLHSELNLSSLELGDSALYFCASSLSPRVLNTEAFFGQGTRLTVV.

This chain connects TRBV3-1 (or the pseudogene TRBV3-2) to TRBJ1-2, with TRBD1 identical over 10 bases. The germline V gene encodes CDR1 LGHDT and CDR2 YNNKEL (reference sequence). Trimming cost V 3 bases and J 12 bases; bases outside gene matches: 13. The CDR3 is made up of 15 amino acids. The CDR3 DNA reads TGTGCCAGCAGCCACGGGACAGGGGAAGGATTTTTACACACCTTC. Residues: CASSHGTGEGFLHTF.

The chain is built from TRBV28 and TRBJ1-4, with a weak D call TRBD1 (5 bases). V was clipped by 5 bases and J by 12 bases, with 13 bases between them. The CDR3 is 12 residues long. Germline-derived CDR1 and CDR2 are MDHEN and SYDVKM. This CDR3 reads CASSAPGTQLFF. As DNA, the CDR3 is TGTGCCAGCAGTGCCCCCGGGACTCAACTGTTTTTT.

The chain combines TRBV4-3 with TRBJ1-2; 8 bases fit TRBD1. Germline V gene lookup returns CDR1 LGHNA and CDR2 YSLEER. The CDR3 consists of 15 residues. The ends lost 1 base at V and 3 bases at J; junction bases unmatched: 4. CDR3: CASSQAATGDYGYTF. Here the CDR3 DNA reads TGCGCCAGCAGCCAAGCTGCGACAGGGGACTATGGCTACACCTTC.

The chain is built from TRBV3-1 (or the pseudogene TRBV3-2) and TRBJ2-7, with D unclear. Looked up from germline, CDR1 is LGHDT and CDR2 is YNNKEL (reference sequence). CDR3 length equals 14 residues. The V and J ends lost 3 bases and 4 bases respectively, with 13 bases between them. CDR3 DNA sequence: TGTGCCAGCAGCCAGAATCTAAATGATTACGAGCAGTACTTC. It is translated as CASSQNLNDYEQYF.

This chain uses TRBV10-3 with TRBJ1-6; perhaps TRBD1 as D (5 bases). Trimming left V 0 bases short and J 2 bases short, with 11 bases between. This CDR3 region has 17 residues. Germline values: CDR1 ENHRY, CDR2 SYGVKD. The CDR3: CAISESGGGTYNSPLHF. CDR3 nucleotides: TGTGCCATCAGTGAGTCGGGGGGAGGGACCTATAATTCACCCCTCCACTTT.

This clone was recorded only once. The rearrangement links TRBV9 to TRBJ1-1, with 9 bases identical to TRBD1. Germline lookup yields CDR1 SGDLS and CDR2 YYNGEE. This CDR3 region has 15 residues. Trimming at V came to 3 bases and at J to 1 base, leaving 4 bases not matched to a gene. Here the CDR3 DNA reads TGTGCCAGCAGCGACCCGGGACAGGGGAACACTGAAGCTTTCTTT. It is translated as CASSDPGQGNTEAFF.

The chain couples TRBV4-1 to TRBJ1-1; D remains ambiguous. The CDR3 consists of 15 residues. Trimming took off 1 base at V and 5 bases at J, with 14 bases between the two ends. Germline lookup yields CDR1 MGHRA and CDR2 YSYEKL. The CDR3 DNA reads TGCGCCAGCAGCCAAGTCTTGGGAGTTTGGACTGAAGCTTTCTTT. Its translation is CASSQVLGVWTEAFF.

V is TRBV7-2 and J is TRBJ1-4; D is possibly TRBD1 (6 bases). This CDR3 comprises 15 residues. The V gene's germline CDR1 is SGHTA and CDR2 FQGNSA. V lost 4 bases and J lost 8, with 17 bases in between. As DNA, the CDR3 is TGTGCCAGCAGCTCCAACAGGGCCAAGGGCGAAAAACTGTTTTTT. Amino acids: CASSSNRAKGEKLFF.

The chain combines TRBV6-2 or TRBV6-3 with TRBJ1-5; possibly TRBD1 for D (6 bases). The germline CDR1 and CDR2 sequences are MNHEY and SVGEGT. The CDR3 length is 15 residues. Trimming stripped 4 bases from V and 0 bases from J, with 10 bases between. The DNA of the CDR3 is TGTGCCAGCAGTTTATGGGACATTAGCAATCAGCCCCAGCATTTT. Translated: CASSLWDISNQPQHF.

The chain employs TRBV5-1 and TRBJ2-1; D gene unclear. The ends were cut back, 0 bases at V and 6 bases at J, with 13 bases in the middle. Germline values: CDR1 SGHRS, CDR2 YFSETQ. This CDR3 has 15 residues. The CDR3 sequence is CASSLDSTNLNEQFF. The CDR3 DNA follows: TGCGCCAGCAGCTTGGACTCAACTAACCTCAATGAGCAGTTCTTC.

V and J are TRBV6-5 and TRBJ2-5, with 8 positions matching TRBD2. This CDR3 contains 14 residues. CDR1 MNHEY and CDR2 SVGAGI come from the germline V gene. J was trimmed by 5 bases and V by 5 bases; bases with no gene match: 7. The CDR3 loop reads CASSPGGAEETQYF. The CDR3 DNA sequence: TGTGCCAGCAGTCCCGGGGGGGCGGAGGAGACCCAGTACTTC.

CDR3 DNA: TGTGCCAGTAGCGCCCCACTCAGCACAGATACGCAGTATTTT. Translated: CASSAPLSTDTQYF. The chain is built from TRBV19 and TRBJ2-3; the D is unclear. The CDR3 runs 14 residues. Germline V lookup: CDR1 LNHDA, CDR2 SQIVND (reference sequence). V was clipped by 6 bases and J by 0 bases, with 10 bases between them. Based on the CDR3 plus reference TRBV19 and TRBJ2-3, the full variable domain is DGGITQSPKYLFRKEGQNVTLSCEQNLNHDAMYWYRQDPGQGLRLIYYSQIVNDFQKGDIAEGYSVSREKKESFPLTVTSAQKNPTAFYLCASSAPLSTDTQYFGPGTRLTVL.

This chain uses TRBV5-1 with TRBJ1-3, with 7 bases matching TRBD1. CDR1 and CDR2 (germline): SGHRS, YFSETQ. The CDR3 has 17 residues. After removal of 0 bases from V and 4 bases from J, the junction contained 10 bases not matched to a gene. The DNA for the CDR3 is TGCGCCAGCAGCTTGGTATCAGGGGGAAATCGAGGAAACACCATATATTTT. Translation: CASSLVSGGNRGNTIYF.